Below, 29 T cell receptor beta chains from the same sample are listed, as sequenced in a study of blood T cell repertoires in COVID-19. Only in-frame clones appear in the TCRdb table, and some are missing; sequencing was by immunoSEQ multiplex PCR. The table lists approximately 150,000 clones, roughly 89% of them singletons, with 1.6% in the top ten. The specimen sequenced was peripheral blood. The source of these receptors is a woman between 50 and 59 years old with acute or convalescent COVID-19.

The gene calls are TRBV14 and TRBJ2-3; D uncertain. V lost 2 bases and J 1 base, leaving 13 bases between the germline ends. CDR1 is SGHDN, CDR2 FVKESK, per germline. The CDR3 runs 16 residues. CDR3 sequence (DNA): TGTGCCAGCAGCCAATACTTCTTGCCGGGCACAGATACGCAGTATTTT. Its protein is CASSQYFLPGTDTQYF.

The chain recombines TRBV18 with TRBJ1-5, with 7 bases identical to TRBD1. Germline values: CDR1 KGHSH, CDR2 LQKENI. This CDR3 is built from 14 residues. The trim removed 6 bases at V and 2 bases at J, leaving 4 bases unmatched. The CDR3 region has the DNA TGTGCCAGCTCCCCTGGGACAGGCAATCAGCCCCAGCATTTT. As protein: CASSPGTGNQPQHF.

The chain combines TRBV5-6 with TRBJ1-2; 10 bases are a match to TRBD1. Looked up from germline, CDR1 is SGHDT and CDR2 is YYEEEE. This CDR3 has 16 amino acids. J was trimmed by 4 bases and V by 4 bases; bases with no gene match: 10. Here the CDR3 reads CASSLPGTGESYGYTF. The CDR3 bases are TGTGCCAGCAGCCTTCCCGGGACAGGGGAAAGCTATGGCTACACCTTC.

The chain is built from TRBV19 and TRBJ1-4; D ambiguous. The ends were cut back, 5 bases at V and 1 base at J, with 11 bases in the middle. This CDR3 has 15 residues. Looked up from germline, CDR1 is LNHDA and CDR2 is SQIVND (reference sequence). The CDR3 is CASSVGSQTNEKLFF. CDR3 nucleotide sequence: TGTGCCAGTAGTGTCGGGAGCCAAACTAATGAAAAACTGTTTTTT.

Here the CDR3 DNA reads TGTGCCAGCACCCAAAACAACGGGGATGAGTATGGCTACACCTTC. Protein sequence: CASTQNNGDEYGYTF. The chain combines TRBV25-1 with TRBJ1-2; D is undetermined. In germline, CDR1 is MGHDK, CDR2 SYGVNS. The CDR3 totals 15 residues. Trimming pared 7 bases from V and 5 bases from J, leaving 20 bases between.

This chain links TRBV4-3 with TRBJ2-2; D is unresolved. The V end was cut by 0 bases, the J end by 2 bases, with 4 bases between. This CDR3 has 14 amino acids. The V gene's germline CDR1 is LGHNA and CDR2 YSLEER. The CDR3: CASSQDRNTGELFF. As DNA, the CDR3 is TGCGCCAGCAGCCAAGACAGAAACACCGGGGAGCTGTTTTTT.

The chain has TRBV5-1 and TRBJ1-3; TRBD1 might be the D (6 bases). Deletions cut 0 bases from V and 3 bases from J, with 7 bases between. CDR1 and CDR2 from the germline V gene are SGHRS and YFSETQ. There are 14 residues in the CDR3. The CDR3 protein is CASSLARGGNTIYF. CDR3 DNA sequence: TGCGCCAGCAGCTTGGCCAGGGGTGGAAACACCATATATTTT.

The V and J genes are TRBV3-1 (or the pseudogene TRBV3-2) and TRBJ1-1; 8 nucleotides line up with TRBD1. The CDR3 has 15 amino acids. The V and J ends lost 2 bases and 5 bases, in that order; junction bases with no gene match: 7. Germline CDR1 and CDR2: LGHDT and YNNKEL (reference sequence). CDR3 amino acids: CASSQMDRVNTEAFF. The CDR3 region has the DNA TGTGCCAGCAGCCAAATGGACAGGGTAAATACTGAAGCTTTCTTT.

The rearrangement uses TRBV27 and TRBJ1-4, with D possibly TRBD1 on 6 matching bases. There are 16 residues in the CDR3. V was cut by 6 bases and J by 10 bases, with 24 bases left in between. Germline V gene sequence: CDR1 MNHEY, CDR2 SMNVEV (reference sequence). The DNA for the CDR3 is TGTGCCAGCAGCGAAGCAACAGGGACCGGGCATGGAAAACTGTTTTTT. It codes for CASSEATGTGHGKLFF.

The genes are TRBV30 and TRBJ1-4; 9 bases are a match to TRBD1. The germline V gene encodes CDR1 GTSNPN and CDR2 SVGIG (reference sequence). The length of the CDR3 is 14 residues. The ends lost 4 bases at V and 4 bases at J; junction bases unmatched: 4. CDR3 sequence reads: CAWNEGQGNEKLFF. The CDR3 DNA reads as TGTGCCTGGAATGAGGGACAGGGTAATGAAAAACTGTTTTTT.

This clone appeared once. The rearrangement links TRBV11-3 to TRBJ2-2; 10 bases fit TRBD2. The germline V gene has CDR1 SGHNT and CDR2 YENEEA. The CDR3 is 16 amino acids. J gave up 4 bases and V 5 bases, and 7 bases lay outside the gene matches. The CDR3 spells CASSRAGLASTGELFF. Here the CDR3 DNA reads TGTGCCAGCAGCCGAGCGGGACTAGCGTCCACCGGGGAGCTGTTTTTT.

The CDR3 here is CASSFRRVEQYF. Written as DNA, the CDR3 is TGTGCCAGCAGCTTCCGGAGGGTCGAGCAGTACTTC. The rearrangement uses TRBV11-2 and TRBJ2-7; D perhaps matches TRBD2 (6 bases). V was clipped by 3 bases and J by 6 bases, with 9 bases between them. The CDR3 is 12 residues long. Germline V gives CDR1 SGHAT, CDR2 FQNNGV.

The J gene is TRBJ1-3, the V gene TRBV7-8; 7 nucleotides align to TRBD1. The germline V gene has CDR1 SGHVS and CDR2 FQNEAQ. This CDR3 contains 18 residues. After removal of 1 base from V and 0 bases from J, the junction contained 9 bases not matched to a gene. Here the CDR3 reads CASSLGSGQRFSGNTIYF. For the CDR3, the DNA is TGTGCCAGCAGCTTAGGGTCGGGACAGCGCTTCTCTGGAAACACCATATATTTT.

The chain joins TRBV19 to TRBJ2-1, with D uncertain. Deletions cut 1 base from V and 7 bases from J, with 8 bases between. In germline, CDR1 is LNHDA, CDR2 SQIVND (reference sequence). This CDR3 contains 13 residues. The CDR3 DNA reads TGTGCCAGTAGTATAGTGTCTCCGAATGAGCAGTTCTTC. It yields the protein CASSIVSPNEQFF.

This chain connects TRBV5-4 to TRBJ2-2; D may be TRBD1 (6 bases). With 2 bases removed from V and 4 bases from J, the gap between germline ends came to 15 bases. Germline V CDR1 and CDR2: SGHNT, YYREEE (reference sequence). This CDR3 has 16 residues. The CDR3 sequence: CASSLKQGGGTGELFF. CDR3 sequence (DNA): TGTGCCAGCAGCTTAAAACAGGGCGGCGGCACCGGGGAGCTGTTTTTT.

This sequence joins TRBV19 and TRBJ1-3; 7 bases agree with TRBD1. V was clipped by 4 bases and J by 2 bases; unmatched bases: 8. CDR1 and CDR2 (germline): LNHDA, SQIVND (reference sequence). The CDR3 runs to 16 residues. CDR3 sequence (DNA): TGTGCCAGTAGTACCGGACAGGAGGCGGCTGGAAACACCATATATTTT. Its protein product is CASSTGQEAAGNTIYF.

This chain's CDR3 is CASSKWTENTEAFF. CDR3 sequence (DNA): TGTGCCAGTAGTAAATGGACAGAGAACACTGAAGCTTTCTTT. The J gene is TRBJ1-1, the V gene TRBV19; possible D gene TRBD1, 6 bases. This CDR3 contains 14 residues. Germline V gene lookup returns CDR1 LNHDA and CDR2 SQIVND (reference sequence). Trimming pared 4 bases from V and 1 base from J, leaving 10 bases between.

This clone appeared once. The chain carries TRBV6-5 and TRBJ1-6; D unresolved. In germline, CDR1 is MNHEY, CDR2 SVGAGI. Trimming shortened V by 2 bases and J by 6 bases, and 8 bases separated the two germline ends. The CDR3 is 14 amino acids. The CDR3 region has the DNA TGTGCCAGCAGTTACACAGACCTTAATTCACCCCTCCACTTT. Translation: CASSYTDLNSPLHF.

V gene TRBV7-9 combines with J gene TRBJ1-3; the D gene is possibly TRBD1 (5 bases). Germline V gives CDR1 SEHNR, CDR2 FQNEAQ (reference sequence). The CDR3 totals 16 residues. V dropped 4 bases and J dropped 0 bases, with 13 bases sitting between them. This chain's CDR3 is CASSSPNRYSGNTIYF. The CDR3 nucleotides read TGTGCCAGCAGCTCACCTAACAGGTACTCTGGAAACACCATATATTTT.

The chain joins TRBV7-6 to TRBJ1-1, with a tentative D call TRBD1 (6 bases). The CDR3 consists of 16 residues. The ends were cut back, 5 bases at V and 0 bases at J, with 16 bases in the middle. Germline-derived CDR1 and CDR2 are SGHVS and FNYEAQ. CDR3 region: CASSPAGGRMNTEAFF. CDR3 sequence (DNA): TGTGCCAGCAGCCCCGCGGGGGGGCGCATGAACACTGAAGCTTTCTTT. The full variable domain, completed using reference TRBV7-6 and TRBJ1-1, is GAGVSQSPRYKVTKRGQDVALRCDPISGHVSLYWYRQALGQGPEFLTYFNYEAQQDKSGLPNDRFSAERPEGSISTLTIQRTEQRDSAMYRCASSPAGGRMNTEAFFGQGTRLTVV.

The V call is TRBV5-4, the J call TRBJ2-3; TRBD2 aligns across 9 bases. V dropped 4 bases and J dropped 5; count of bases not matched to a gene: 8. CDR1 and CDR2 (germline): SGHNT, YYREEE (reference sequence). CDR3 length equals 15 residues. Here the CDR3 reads CASSGGGGSRDTQYF. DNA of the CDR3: TGTGCCAGCAGCGGCGGGGGGGGAAGCCGAGATACGCAGTATTTT. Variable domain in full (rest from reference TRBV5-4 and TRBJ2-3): ETGVTQSPTHLIKTRGQQVTLRCSSQSGHNTVSWYQQALGQGPQFIFQYYREEENGRGNFPPRFSGLQFPNYSSELNVNALELDDSALYLCASSGGGGSRDTQYFGPGTRLTVL.

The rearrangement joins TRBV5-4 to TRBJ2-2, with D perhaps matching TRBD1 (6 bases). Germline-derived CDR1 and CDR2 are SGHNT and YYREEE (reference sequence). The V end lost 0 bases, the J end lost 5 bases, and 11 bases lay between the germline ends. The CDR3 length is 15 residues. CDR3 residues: CASSLDTRGTGELFF. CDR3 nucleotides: TGTGCCAGCAGCTTGGATACCAGGGGAACCGGGGAGCTGTTTTTT.

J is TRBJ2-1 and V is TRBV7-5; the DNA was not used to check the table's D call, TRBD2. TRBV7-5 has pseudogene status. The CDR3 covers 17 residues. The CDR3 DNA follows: TGTGTCAGAAGCTCCCTCGGGGGGCGTAATTGCTACAATGAGCAGTTCTTC. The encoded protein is CVRSSLGGRNCYNEQFF.

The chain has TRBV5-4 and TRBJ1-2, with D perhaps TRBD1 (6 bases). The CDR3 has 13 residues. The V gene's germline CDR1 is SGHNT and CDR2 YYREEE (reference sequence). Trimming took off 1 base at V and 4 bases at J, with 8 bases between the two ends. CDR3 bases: TGTGCCAGCAGCTTGCGAGGGGGCTATGGCTACACCTTC. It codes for CASSLRGGYGYTF.

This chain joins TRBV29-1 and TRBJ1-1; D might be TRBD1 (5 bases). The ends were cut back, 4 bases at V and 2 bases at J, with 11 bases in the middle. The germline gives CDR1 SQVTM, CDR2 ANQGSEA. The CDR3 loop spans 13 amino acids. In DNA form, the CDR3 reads TGCAGCGTTGGCTCAGGGATTAACACTGAAGCTTTCTTT. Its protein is CSVGSGINTEAFF.

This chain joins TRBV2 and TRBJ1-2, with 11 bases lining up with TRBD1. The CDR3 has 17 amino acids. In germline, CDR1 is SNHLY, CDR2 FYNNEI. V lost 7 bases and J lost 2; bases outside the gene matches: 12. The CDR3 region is CASTPVDRGRGNYGYTF. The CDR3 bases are TGTGCCAGCACCCCGGTGGACAGGGGGCGCGGGAACTATGGCTACACCTTC. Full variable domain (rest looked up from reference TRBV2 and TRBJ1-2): EPEVTQTPSHQVTQMGQEVILRCVPISNHLYFYWYRQILGQKVEFLVSFYNNEISEKSEIFDDQFSVERPDGSNFTLKIRSTKLEDSAMYFCASTPVDRGRGNYGYTFGSGTRLTVV.

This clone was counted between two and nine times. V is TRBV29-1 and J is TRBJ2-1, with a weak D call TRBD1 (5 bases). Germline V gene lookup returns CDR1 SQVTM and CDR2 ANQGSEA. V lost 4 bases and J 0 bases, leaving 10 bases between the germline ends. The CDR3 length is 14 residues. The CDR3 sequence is CSVAGQVSYNEQFF. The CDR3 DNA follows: TGCAGCGTTGCAGGGCAGGTCTCCTACAATGAGCAGTTCTTC.

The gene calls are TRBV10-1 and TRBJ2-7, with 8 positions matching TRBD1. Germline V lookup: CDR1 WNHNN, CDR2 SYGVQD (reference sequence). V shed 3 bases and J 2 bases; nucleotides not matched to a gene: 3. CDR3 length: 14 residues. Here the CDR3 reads CASSESDRAYEQYF. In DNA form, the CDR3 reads TGCGCCAGCAGTGAATCGGACAGGGCCTACGAGCAGTACTTC.

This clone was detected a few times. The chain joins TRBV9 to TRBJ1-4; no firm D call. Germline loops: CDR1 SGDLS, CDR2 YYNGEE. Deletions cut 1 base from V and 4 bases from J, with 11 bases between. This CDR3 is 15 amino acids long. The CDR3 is CASSVMASNNEKLFF. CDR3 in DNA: TGTGCCAGCAGCGTAATGGCCTCAAATAATGAAAAACTGTTTTTT.